This T cell receptor (beta chain) emerged from a study of blood T cell repertoires in COVID-19. Whole-study context: COVID-19 samples, acute and convalescent, were from the United States, Italy and Spain. Sources were T cells, B-cell-depleted T cells, or PBMCs; the material itself was cDNA or gDNA.

CDR3 size: 19 residues. V lost 4 bases, J lost 1 base, and 19 bases stayed unmatched. Germline values: CDR1 SGDLS, CDR2 YYNGEE. Per the original data handling: Amplification of reference gene primers was used by the study to estimate nucleated cell counts. This table comes from immunoSEQ multiplex PCR, and its TCRdb copy is limited to in-frame clones, with some not included. Clone size and the V and J calls come from that table; the DNA yielded D and trimming. The table has 200,000 to 250,000 clones, 70% to 90% seen once; the top ten hold roughly 1.5%. This TCR derives from a man aged 18 to 30 with active or convalescent COVID-19. Sequencing was done on a sample of peripheral blood. This chain links TRBV9 with TRBJ1-1; 7 bases match TRBD1. CDR3 sequence (DNA): TGTGCCAGCAGCTACTGGGACAGAATAGGGGCTCGGGAGAACACTGAAGCTTTCTTT. Its protein is CASSYWDRIGARENTEAFF. The full variable domain, rest sourced from reference TRBV9 and TRBJ1-1, is DSGVTQTPKHLITATGQRVTLRCSPRSGDLSVYWYQQSLDQGLQFLIQYYNGEERAKGNILERFSAQQFPDLHSELNLSSLELGDSALYFCASSYWDRIGARENTEAFFGQGTRLTVV.